This T cell receptor (beta chain) was profiled in a study of blood T cell repertoires in COVID-19. V lost 3 bases and J 8 bases, leaving 13 bases between the germline ends. Germline values: CDR1 SGHTA, CDR2 FQGNSA. The CDR3 is 13 amino acids. Assay: immunoSEQ multiplex PCR; the TCRdb copy retains only in-frame clones and omits some. The sample holds some 250,000 clones; 81% are singletons and the top ten take 7.5%. The chain uses TRBV7-2 and TRBJ1-2, with a weak D call TRBD1 (5 bases). The source of this sequence is a woman of 80 years or more with COVID-19, enrolled during active disease. The material sequenced was peripheral blood. This chain's CDR3 is CASSFGGWRGYTF. CDR3 DNA: TGTGCCAGCAGCTTTGGGGGGTGGAGAGGCTACACCTTC.